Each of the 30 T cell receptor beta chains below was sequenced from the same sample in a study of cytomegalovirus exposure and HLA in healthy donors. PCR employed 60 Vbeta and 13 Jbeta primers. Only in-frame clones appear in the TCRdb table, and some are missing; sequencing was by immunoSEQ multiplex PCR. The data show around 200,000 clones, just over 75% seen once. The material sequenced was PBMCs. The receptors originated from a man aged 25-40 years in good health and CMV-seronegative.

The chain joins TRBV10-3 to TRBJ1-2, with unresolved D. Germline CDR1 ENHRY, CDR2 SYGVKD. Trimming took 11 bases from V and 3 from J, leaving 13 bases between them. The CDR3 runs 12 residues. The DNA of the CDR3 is TGTGCCCTACGGGGTTCCGACTATGGCTACACCTTC. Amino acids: CALRGSDYGYTF.

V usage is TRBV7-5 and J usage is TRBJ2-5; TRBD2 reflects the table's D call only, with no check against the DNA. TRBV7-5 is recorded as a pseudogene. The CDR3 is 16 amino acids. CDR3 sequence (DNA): TGTGCCAGAAGCACTGGACTAGCGGGAGTTAGAGAGACCCAGTACTTC. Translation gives CARSTGLAGVRETQYF.

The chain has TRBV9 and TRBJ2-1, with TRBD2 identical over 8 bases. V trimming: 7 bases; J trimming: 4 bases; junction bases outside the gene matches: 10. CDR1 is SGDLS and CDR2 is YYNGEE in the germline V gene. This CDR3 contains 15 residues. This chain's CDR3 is CASGRGSGSYNEQFF. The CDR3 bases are TGTGCCAGCGGGCGCGGAAGCGGGAGTTACAATGAGCAGTTCTTC.

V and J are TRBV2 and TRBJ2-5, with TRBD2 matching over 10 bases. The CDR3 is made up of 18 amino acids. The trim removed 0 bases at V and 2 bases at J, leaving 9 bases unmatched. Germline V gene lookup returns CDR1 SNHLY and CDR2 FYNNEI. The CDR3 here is CASSEAGRLAGLQETQYF. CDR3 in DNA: TGTGCCAGCAGTGAAGCCGGGAGACTAGCGGGTCTTCAAGAGACCCAGTACTTC.

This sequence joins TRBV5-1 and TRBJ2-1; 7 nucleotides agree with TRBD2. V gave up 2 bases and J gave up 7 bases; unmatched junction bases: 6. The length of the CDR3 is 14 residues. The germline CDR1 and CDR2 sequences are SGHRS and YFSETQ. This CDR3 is CASSFRREWNEQFF. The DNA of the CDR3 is TGCGCCAGCAGCTTCCGGCGGGAGTGGAATGAGCAGTTCTTC. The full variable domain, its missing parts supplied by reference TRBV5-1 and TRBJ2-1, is KAGVTQTPRYLIKTRGQQVTLSCSPISGHRSVSWYQQTPGQGLQFLFEYFSETQRNKGNFPGRFSGRQFSNSRSEMNVSTLELGDSALYLCASSFRREWNEQFFGPGTRLTVL.

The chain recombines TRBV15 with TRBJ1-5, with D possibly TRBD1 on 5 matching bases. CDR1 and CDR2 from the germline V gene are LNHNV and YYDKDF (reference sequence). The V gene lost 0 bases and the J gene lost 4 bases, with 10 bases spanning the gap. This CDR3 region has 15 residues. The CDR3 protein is CATSRDRTGNQPQHF. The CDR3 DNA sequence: TGTGCCACCAGCAGAGATCGCACAGGAAATCAGCCCCAGCATTTT. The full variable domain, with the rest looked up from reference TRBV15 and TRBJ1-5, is DAMVIQNPRYQVTQFGKPVTLSCSQTLNHNVMYWYQQKSSQAPKLLFHYYDKDFNNEADTPDNFQSRRPNTSFCFLDIRSPGLGDTAMYLCATSRDRTGNQPQHFGDGTRLSIL.

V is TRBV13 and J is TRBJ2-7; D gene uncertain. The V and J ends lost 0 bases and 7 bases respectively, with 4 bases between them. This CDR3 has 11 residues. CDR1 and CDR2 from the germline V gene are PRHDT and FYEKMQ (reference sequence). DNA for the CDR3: TGTGCCAGCAGCTTAGGCTATGAGCAGTACTTC. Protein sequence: CASSLGYEQYF.

CDR3 bases: TGTGCCAGCAGCCCGAGTGGGACTAGCGGGAGAGGTTCCTACAATGAGCAGTTCTTC. Its translation: CASSPSGTSGRGSYNEQFF. V and J are TRBV5-4 and TRBJ2-1; 14 bases agree with TRBD2. Per germline, CDR1 SGHNT and CDR2 YYREEE (reference sequence). The trim removed 4 bases at V and 1 base at J, leaving 10 bases unmatched. This CDR3 is built from 19 residues.

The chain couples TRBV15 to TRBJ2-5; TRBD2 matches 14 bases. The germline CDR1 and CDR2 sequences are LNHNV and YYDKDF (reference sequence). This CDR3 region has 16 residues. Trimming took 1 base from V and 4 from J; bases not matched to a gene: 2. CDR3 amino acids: CATSRAGTSGRETQYF. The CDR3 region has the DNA TGTGCCACCAGCAGAGCCGGGACTAGCGGGAGAGAGACCCAGTACTTC. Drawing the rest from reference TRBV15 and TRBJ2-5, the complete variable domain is DAMVIQNPRYQVTQFGKPVTLSCSQTLNHNVMYWYQQKSSQAPKLLFHYYDKDFNNEADTPDNFQSRRPNTSFCFLDIRSPGLGDTAMYLCATSRAGTSGRETQYFGPGTRLLVL.

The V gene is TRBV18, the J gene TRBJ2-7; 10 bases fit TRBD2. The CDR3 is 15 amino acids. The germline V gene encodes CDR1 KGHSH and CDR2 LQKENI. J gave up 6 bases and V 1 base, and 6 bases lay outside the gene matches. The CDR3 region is CASSPLQREGTEQYF. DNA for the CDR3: TGTGCCAGCTCACCACTCCAGCGGGAGGGCACCGAGCAGTACTTC.

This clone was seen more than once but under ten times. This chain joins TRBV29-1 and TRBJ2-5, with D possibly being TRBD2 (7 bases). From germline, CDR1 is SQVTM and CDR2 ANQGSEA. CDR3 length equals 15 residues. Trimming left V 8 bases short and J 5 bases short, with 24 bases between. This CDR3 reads CSIRTSGGWWETQYF. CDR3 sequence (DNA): TGCAGCATACGTACCTCGGGGGGCTGGTGGGAGACCCAGTACTTC.

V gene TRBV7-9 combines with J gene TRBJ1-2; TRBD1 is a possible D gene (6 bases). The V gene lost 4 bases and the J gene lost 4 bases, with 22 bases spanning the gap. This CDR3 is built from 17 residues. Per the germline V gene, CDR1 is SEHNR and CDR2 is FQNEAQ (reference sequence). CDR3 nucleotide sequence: TGTGCCAGCAGCTCGGGATTGACAGGCCTCGAGAGCTATGGCTACACCTTC. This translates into CASSSGLTGLESYGYTF. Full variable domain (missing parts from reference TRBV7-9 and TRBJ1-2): DTGVSQNPRHKITKRGQNVTFRCDPISEHNRLYWYRQTLGQGPEFLTYFQNEAQLEKSRLLSDRFSAERPKGSFSTLEIQRTEQGDSAMYLCASSSGLTGLESYGYTFGSGTRLTVV.

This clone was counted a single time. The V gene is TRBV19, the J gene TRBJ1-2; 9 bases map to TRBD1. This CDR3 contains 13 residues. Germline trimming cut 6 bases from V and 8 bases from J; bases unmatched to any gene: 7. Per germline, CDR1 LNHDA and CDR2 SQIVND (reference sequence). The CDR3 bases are TGTGCCAGTAGGTTGGGGACAGGGTTCGGCTACACCTTC. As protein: CASRLGTGFGYTF.

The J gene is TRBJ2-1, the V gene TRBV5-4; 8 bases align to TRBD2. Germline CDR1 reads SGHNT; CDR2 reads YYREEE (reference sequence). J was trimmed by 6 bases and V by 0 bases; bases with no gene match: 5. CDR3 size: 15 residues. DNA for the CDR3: TGTGCCAGCAGCTTGGAATCCAGCGGGGGCAATGAGCAGTTCTTC. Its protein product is CASSLESSGGNEQFF.

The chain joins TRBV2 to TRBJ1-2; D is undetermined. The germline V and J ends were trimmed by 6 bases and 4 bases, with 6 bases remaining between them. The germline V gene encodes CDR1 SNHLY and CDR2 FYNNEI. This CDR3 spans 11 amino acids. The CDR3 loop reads CASRMSYGYTF. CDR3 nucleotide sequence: TGTGCCAGCAGAATGAGCTATGGCTACACCTTC.

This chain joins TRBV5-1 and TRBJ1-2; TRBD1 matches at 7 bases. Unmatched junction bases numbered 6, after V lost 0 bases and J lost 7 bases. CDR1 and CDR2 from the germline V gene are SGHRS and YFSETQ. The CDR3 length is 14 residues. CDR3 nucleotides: TGCGCCAGCAGCTTGGCGGAGGGGGCGAGTGGCTACACCTTC. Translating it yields CASSLAEGASGYTF.

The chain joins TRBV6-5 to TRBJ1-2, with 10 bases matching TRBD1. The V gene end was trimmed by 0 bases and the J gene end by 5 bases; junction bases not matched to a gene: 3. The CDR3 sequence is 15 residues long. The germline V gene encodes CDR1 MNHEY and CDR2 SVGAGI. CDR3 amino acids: CASSYSTGGRYGYTF. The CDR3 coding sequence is TGTGCCAGCAGTTACTCGACAGGGGGCCGATATGGCTACACCTTC.

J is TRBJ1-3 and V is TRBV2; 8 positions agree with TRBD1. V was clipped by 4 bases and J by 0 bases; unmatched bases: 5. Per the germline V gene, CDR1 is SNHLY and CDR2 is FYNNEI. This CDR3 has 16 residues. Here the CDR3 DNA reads TGTGCCAGCAGTGCCGGACAGGGCTACTCTGGAAACACCATATATTTT. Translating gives CASSAGQGYSGNTIYF.

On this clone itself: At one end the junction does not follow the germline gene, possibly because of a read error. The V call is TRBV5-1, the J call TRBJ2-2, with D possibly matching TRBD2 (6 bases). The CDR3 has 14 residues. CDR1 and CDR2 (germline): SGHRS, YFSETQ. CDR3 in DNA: TGCGCCAGCGGCTTGTCGGGAGACACCGGGGAGCTGTTTTTT. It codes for CASGLSGDTGELFF.

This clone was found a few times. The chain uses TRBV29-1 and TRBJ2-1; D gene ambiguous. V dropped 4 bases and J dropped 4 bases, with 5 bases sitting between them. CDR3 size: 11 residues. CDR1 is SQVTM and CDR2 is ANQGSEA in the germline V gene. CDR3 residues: CSVGLYNEQFF. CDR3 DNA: TGCAGCGTTGGACTTTACAATGAGCAGTTCTTC.

The CDR3 DNA sequence: TGTGCCAGCCGAGGACTAGCCAACTACGAGCAGTACTTC. This codes for CASRGLANYEQYF. This chain links TRBV6-5 with TRBJ2-7; the match to TRBD2 covers 8 bases. The CDR3 is 13 amino acids. Germline V gene lookup returns CDR1 MNHEY and CDR2 SVGAGI. J was trimmed by 3 bases and V by 8 bases; bases with no gene match: 6.

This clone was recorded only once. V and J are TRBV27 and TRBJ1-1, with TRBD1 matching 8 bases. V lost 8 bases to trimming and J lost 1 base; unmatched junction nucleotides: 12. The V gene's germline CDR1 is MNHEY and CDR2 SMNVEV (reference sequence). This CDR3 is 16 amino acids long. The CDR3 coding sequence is TGTGCCAGCCGACAATTTACAGGGGGGCGGAACACTGAAGCTTTCTTT. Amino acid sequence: CASRQFTGGRNTEAFF.

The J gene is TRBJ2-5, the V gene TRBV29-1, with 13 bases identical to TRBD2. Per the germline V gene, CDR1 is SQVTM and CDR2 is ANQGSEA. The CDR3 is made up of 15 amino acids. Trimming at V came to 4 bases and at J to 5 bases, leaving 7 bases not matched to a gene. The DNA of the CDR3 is TGCAGCGTTGTCGGACTAGCGGGAGTTATGGAGACCCAGTACTTC. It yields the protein CSVVGLAGVMETQYF. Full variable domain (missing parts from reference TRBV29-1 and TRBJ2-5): SAVISQKPSRDICQRGTSLTIQCQVDSQVTMMFWYRQQPGQSLTLIATANQGSEATYESGFVIDKFPISRPNLTFSTLTVSNMSPEDSSIYLCSVVGLAGVMETQYFGPGTRLLVL.

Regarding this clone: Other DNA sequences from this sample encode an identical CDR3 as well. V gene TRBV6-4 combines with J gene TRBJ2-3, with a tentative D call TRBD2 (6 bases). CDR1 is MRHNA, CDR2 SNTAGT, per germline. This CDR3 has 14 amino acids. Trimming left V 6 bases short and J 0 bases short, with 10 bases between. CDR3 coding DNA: TGTGCCAGCAGCGCAGGGACTAGCACAGATACGCAGTATTTT. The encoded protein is CASSAGTSTDTQYF.

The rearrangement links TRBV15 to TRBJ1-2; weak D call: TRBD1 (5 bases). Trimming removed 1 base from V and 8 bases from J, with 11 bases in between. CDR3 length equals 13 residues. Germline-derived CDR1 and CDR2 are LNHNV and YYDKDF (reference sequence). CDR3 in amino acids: CATSRAGLVGYTF. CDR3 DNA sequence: TGTGCCACCAGCAGAGCAGGGTTGGTCGGCTACACCTTC.

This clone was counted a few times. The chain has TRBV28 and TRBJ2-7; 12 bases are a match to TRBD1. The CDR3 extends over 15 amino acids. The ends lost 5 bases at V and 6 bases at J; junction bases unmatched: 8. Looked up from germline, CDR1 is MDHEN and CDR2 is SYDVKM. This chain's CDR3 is CASSAPGTGGFEQYF. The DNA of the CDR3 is TGTGCCAGCAGTGCCCCCGGGACAGGGGGCTTCGAGCAGTACTTC.

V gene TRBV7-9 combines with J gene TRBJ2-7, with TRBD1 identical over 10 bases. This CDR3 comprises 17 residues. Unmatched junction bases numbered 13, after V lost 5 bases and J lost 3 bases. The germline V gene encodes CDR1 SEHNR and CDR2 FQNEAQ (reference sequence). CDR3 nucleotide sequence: TGTGCCAGCAGCCCTAGACCGGGACAGGGGATATACTACGAGCAGTACTTC. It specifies CASSPRPGQGIYYEQYF.

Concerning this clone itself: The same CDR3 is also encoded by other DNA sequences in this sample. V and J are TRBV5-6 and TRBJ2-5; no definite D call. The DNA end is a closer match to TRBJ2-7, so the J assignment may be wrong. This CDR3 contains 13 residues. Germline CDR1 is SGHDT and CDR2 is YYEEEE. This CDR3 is CASSFGDSYEQYF. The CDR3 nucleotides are TGTGCCAGCAGCTTCGGTGACTCCTACGAGCAGTACTTC.

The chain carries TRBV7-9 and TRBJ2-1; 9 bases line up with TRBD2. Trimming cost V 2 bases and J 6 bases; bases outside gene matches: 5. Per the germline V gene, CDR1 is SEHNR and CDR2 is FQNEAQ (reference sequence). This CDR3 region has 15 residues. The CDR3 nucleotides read TGTGCCAGCAGCTTATCCCCTAGCGGGATCAATGAGCAGTTCTTC. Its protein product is CASSLSPSGINEQFF.

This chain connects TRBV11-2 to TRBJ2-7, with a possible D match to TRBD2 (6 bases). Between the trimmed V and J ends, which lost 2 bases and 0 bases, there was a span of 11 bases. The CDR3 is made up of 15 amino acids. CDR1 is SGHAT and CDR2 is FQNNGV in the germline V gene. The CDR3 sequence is CASSLLSGDSYEQYF. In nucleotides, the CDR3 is TGTGCCAGCAGCTTACTTAGCGGAGACTCCTACGAGCAGTACTTC.